Included here is one TCR beta chain sequence, with context. Its antigen remains unknown. These data originate in a study of blood T cells in healthy people across ages. The study's findings and limits: Long-lived donors had more naive CD4+ cells and higher diversity than aged donors.

Primed by a sample-barcoded 5' primer and a J-beta primer mix, a second PCR proceeded for roughly 7 to 11 cycles. Researchers report that a template-switch adaptor with 12 random nucleotides tagged each cDNA molecule. TCRdb called the 5' RACE reads again in MiXCR, with one record for every CDR3 protein. The repertoire includes hundreds of thousands of distinct CDR3 sequences, 49% of them detected once, and roughly 31% sits in the top ten. Trimming took 5 bases from V and 9 from J, leaving 20 bases between them. The germline gives CDR1 MDHEN, CDR2 SYDVKM. This CDR3 contains 14 residues. This chain uses TRBV28 with TRBJ2-7; the D gene is possibly TRBD2 (6 bases). The source is a woman aged 55-75 years in good health. Sequenced sample: blood. The CDR3 loop is CASSPGDLLTGQYF. Written as DNA, the CDR3 is TGTGCCAGCAGTCCGGGGGACTTACTGACGGGGCAGTACTTC.